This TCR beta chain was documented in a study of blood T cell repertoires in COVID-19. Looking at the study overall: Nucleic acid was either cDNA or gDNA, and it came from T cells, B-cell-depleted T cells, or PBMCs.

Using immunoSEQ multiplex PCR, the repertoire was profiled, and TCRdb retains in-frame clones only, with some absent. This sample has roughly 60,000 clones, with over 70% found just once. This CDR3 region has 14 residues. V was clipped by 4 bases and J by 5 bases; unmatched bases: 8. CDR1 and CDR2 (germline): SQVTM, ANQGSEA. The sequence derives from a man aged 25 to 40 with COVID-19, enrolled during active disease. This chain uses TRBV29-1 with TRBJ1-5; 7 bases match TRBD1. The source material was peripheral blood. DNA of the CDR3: TGCAGCGTTGTGGGAGGAGGGGGCGATCAGCCCCAGCATTTT. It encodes CSVVGGGGDQPQHF. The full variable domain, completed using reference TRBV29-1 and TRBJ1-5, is SAVISQKPSRDICQRGTSLTIQCQVDSQVTMMFWYRQQPGQSLTLIATANQGSEATYESGFVIDKFPISRPNLTFSTLTVSNMSPEDSSIYLCSVVGGGGDQPQHFGDGTRLSIL.